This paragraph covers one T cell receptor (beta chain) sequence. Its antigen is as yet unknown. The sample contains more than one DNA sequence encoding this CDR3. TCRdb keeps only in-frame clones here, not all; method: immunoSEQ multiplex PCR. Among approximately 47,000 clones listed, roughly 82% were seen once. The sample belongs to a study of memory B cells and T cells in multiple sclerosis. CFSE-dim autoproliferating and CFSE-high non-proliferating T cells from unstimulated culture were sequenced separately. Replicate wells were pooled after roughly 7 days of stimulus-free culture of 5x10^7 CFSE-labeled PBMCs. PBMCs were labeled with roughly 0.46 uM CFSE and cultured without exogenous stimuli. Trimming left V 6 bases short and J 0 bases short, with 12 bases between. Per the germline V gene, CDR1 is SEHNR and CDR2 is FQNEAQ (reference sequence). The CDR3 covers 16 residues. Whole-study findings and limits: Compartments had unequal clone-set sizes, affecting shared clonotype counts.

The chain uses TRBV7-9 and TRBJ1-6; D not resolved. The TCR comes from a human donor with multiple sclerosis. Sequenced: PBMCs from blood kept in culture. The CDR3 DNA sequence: TGTGCCAGCAGTTTAAGCGGGAGCTCCTATAATTCACCCCTCCACTTT. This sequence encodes CASSLSGSSYNSPLHF. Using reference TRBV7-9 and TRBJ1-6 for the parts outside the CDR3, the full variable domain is DTGVSQNPRHKITKRGQNVTFRCDPISEHNRLYWYRQTLGQGPEFLTYFQNEAQLEKSRLLSDRFSAERPKGSFSTLEIQRTEQGDSAMYLCASSLSGSSYNSPLHFGNGTRLTVT.